These 8 T cell receptor beta chains came from one sample sequenced in a study of blood T cell repertoires in COVID-19. This table comes from immunoSEQ multiplex PCR, and its TCRdb copy is limited to in-frame clones, with some not included. This table has some 200,000 clones, about 90% appearing once. Sequencing was done on a sample of peripheral blood. Every receptor here comes from an older woman with acute or convalescent COVID-19.

This chain uses TRBV5-4 with TRBJ2-2; TRBD1 aligns across 7 bases. Germline V lookup: CDR1 SGHNT, CDR2 YYREEE (reference sequence). The CDR3 has 17 amino acids. V shed 4 bases, J shed 5 bases, and the junction held 14 bases outside the gene matches. The CDR3 sequence: CASSSPSGGVVTGELFF. DNA of the CDR3: TGTGCCAGCAGCAGTCCGTCAGGGGGAGTAGTAACCGGGGAGCTGTTTTTT.

Only a few counts were recorded for this clone. This sequence joins TRBV5-1 and TRBJ2-5, with 10 bases fitting TRBD2. V lost 4 bases, J lost 5 bases, and 14 bases stayed unmatched. The CDR3 consists of 17 residues. In germline, CDR1 is SGHRS, CDR2 YFSETQ. CDR3 coding DNA: TGCGCCAGCAGCCCGAGGCTAGCGGGGGCCCCTGGGGAGACCCAGTACTTC. Its protein is CASSPRLAGAPGETQYF. The full variable domain, with the rest looked up from reference TRBV5-1 and TRBJ2-5, is KAGVTQTPRYLIKTRGQQVTLSCSPISGHRSVSWYQQTPGQGLQFLFEYFSETQRNKGNFPGRFSGRQFSNSRSEMNVSTLELGDSALYLCASSPRLAGAPGETQYFGPGTRLLVL.

The chain recombines TRBV12-3 or TRBV12-4 with TRBJ2-1; TRBD2 matches at 7 bases. The CDR3 totals 13 residues. After removal of 6 bases from V and 7 bases from J, the junction contained 6 bases not matched to a gene. CDR3 bases: TGTGCCAGCAGCCGGAGCGGGAAAAATGAGCAGTTCTTC. Encoded protein: CASSRSGKNEQFF.

The rearrangement joins TRBV28 to TRBJ1-1, with D possibly matching TRBD1 (5 bases). This CDR3 has 14 residues. The V and J ends lost 6 bases and 5 bases respectively, with 16 bases between them. Germline CDR1 reads MDHEN; CDR2 reads SYDVKM. The CDR3 sequence is CASSPNGAETEAFF. CDR3 sequence (DNA): TGTGCCAGCAGCCCCAATGGGGCGGAGACTGAAGCTTTCTTT.

CDR3 loop: CASSRGPMTGELFF. The CDR3 bases are TGCGCCAGCAGCCGCGGGCCGATGACCGGGGAGCTGTTTTTT. This chain joins TRBV5-1 and TRBJ2-2; maybe TRBD2 (5 bases). Germline V lookup: CDR1 SGHRS, CDR2 YFSETQ. With 4 bases removed from V and 5 bases from J, the gap between germline ends came to 12 bases. CDR3 size: 14 residues.

This chain uses TRBV7-9 with TRBJ2-1; a weak D match, TRBD1 (5 bases). Germline V gives CDR1 SEHNR, CDR2 FQNEAQ (reference sequence). Deletions cut 5 bases from V and 5 bases from J, with 28 bases between. CDR3 length: 19 amino acids. CDR3 coding DNA: TGTGCCAGCAGCGATACTTTTGGTGTTCGAGGACAAAATGACAATGAGCAGTTCTTC. This sequence encodes CASSDTFGVRGQNDNEQFF.

V is TRBV9 and J is TRBJ1-1; no reliable D call. Germline CDR1 SGDLS, CDR2 YYNGEE. Trimming removed 2 bases from V and 4 bases from J, with 15 bases in between. This CDR3 spans 15 amino acids. In nucleotides, the CDR3 is TGTGCCAGCAGCGTCCAGACCGACATGAGCACTGAAGCTTTCTTT. Protein: CASSVQTDMSTEAFF.

The chain carries TRBV7-2 and TRBJ2-7; 8 bases fit TRBD1. V shed 5 bases and J 0 bases; nucleotides not matched to a gene: 6. The CDR3 extends over 15 amino acids. Germline-derived CDR1 and CDR2 are SGHTA and FQGNSA. The CDR3 DNA reads TGTGCCAGCAGCCATGACAGGGGAAGCTCCTACGAGCAGTACTTC. It encodes CASSHDRGSSYEQYF.